Presented here are 30 T cell receptor beta chains from one specimen sequenced in a study of OX40 agonist ivuxolimab in advanced cancers. TCRdb keeps only in-frame clones here, not all; method: immunoSEQ multiplex PCR. The sample has about 24,000 clones; 65% to 85% are singletons. The sequencing used CD4+ or CD8+ T cells sorted from blood, collected in a trial of the OX40 agonist ivuxolimab. Receptor source: an adult with an advanced solid tumor such as melanoma, head and neck, liver or kidney cancer.

This clone was seen only a few times. CDR3 amino acids: CASSFDRNTEAFF. In DNA form, the CDR3 reads TGTGCCAGCAGTTTCGACAGGAACACTGAAGCTTTCTTT. V and J are TRBV5-6 and TRBJ1-1, with a possible D match to TRBD1 (5 bases). V was cut by 5 bases and J by 1 base, with 9 bases left in between. From germline, CDR1 is SGHDT and CDR2 YYEEEE. This CDR3 region has 13 residues.

This chain links TRBV7-9 with TRBJ2-5, with D perhaps TRBD1 (6 bases). This CDR3 region has 16 residues. Germline V CDR1 and CDR2: SEHNR, FQNEAQ (reference sequence). Trimming stripped 7 bases from V and 5 bases from J, with 23 bases between. CDR3 amino acids: CASTQLGASKSETQYF. The CDR3 DNA reads TGTGCCAGCACCCAACTGGGGGCCTCAAAGTCGGAGACCCAGTACTTC. Full variable domain (missing parts from reference TRBV7-9 and TRBJ2-5): DTGVSQNPRHKITKRGQNVTFRCDPISEHNRLYWYRQTLGQGPEFLTYFQNEAQLEKSRLLSDRFSAERPKGSFSTLEIQRTEQGDSAMYLCASTQLGASKSETQYFGPGTRLLVL.

This clone was counted a single time. V is TRBV5-4 and J is TRBJ2-7; 9 positions agree with TRBD1. Per germline, CDR1 SGHNT and CDR2 YYREEE (reference sequence). The CDR3 extends over 15 amino acids. V was pared by 3 bases and J by 5 bases, with 9 bases of the junction left unmatched. CDR3 protein: CASSSSGTGYHEQYF. Written as DNA, the CDR3 is TGTGCCAGCAGCTCGAGCGGGACAGGGTACCACGAGCAGTACTTC.

The V call is TRBV7-9, the J call TRBJ2-7; a possible D gene is TRBD1 (6 bases). Trimming took 8 bases from V and 6 from J, leaving 11 bases between them. Germline CDR1 and CDR2: SEHNR and FQNEAQ (reference sequence). The CDR3 is 11 amino acids. In DNA form, the CDR3 reads TGTGCCAGCGCAACAGGGCTCGAGCAGTACTTC. Its protein is CASATGLEQYF.

The genes are TRBV11-3 and TRBJ2-5, with TRBD2 identical over 12 bases. J was trimmed by 5 bases and V by 2 bases; bases with no gene match: 6. Germline lookup yields CDR1 SGHNT and CDR2 YENEEA. There are 16 residues in the CDR3. Here the CDR3 DNA reads TGTGCCAGCAGCTTAACCGGACTAGCGGGGTGGGAGACCCAGTACTTC. It encodes CASSLTGLAGWETQYF.

This clone appeared once. The chain employs TRBV18 and TRBJ1-5, with 7 nucleotides matching TRBD1. Germline CDR1 reads KGHSH; CDR2 reads LQKENI. The CDR3 consists of 16 residues. V was pared by 3 bases and J by 2 bases, with 7 bases of the junction left unmatched. Written as DNA, the CDR3 is TGTGCCAGCTCACCCCGGGAGGGGGCCGGCAATCAGCCCCAGCATTTT. It translates to CASSPREGAGNQPQHF.

The chain employs TRBV29-1 and TRBJ1-2; D remains unclear. The V gene's germline CDR1 is SQVTM and CDR2 ANQGSEA. The CDR3 contains 11 residues. Trimming took 4 bases from V and 1 from J, leaving 4 bases between them. The CDR3 spells CSVVVNYGYTF. DNA of the CDR3: TGCAGCGTTGTAGTTAACTATGGCTACACCTTC.

J is TRBJ1-2 and V is TRBV7-9, with TRBD1 matching 9 bases. V lost 6 bases to trimming and J lost 5 bases; unmatched junction nucleotides: 7. The CDR3 loop spans 14 amino acids. Germline values: CDR1 SEHNR, CDR2 FQNEAQ (reference sequence). This CDR3 is CASRFTGGIYGYTF. The CDR3 nucleotides are TGTGCCAGCAGGTTTACAGGGGGCATTTATGGCTACACCTTC.

This chain connects TRBV2 to TRBJ1-1, with D perhaps TRBD1 (5 bases). Germline-derived CDR1 and CDR2 are SNHLY and FYNNEI. CDR3 size: 13 residues. V was shortened by 6 bases and J by 1 base, with 9 bases between the two germline ends. The CDR3 spells CASRAGANTEAFF. Here the CDR3 DNA reads TGTGCCAGCAGGGCCGGGGCGAACACTGAAGCTTTCTTT.

This chain links TRBV4-1 with TRBJ2-7; 9 bases match TRBD1. The junction had 3 bases not matched to a gene; V was cut back by 3 bases and J by 0 bases. The CDR3 has 15 residues. CDR1 is MGHRA and CDR2 is YSYEKL in the germline V gene. CDR3 sequence reads: CASSQTGGFSYEQYF. CDR3 nucleotide sequence: TGCGCCAGCAGCCAGACAGGGGGATTCTCCTACGAGCAGTACTTC.

The chain combines TRBV6-5 with TRBJ1-1; D not resolved. CDR3 length: 13 amino acids. The ends were cut back, 2 bases at V and 1 base at J, with 5 bases in the middle. Germline loops: CDR1 MNHEY, CDR2 SVGAGI. The CDR3 sequence is CASSYERNTEAFF. The CDR3 bases are TGTGCCAGCAGTTACGAAAGGAACACTGAAGCTTTCTTT.

The chain's CDR3 is CAWRDLTPHLSNQPQHF. As DNA, the CDR3 is TGTGCCTGGAGGGACCTGACCCCCCATTTGAGCAATCAGCCCCAGCATTTT. The chain links TRBV30 to TRBJ1-5, with D unresolved. CDR1 and CDR2 (germline): GTSNPN, SVGIG (reference sequence). The V end lost 3 bases, the J end lost 1 base, and 19 bases lay between the germline ends. This CDR3 region has 17 residues.

The rearrangement uses TRBV5-4 and TRBJ1-1; possible D gene TRBD1, 5 bases. Germline-derived CDR1 and CDR2 are SGHNT and YYREEE (reference sequence). There are 15 residues in the CDR3. V lost 4 bases to trimming and J lost 0 bases, with 13 bases between them. Written as DNA, the CDR3 is TGTGCCAGCAGCCCACCCTGGGGCTTGAACACTGAAGCTTTCTTT. Its protein is CASSPPWGLNTEAFF.

V gene TRBV6-1 combines with J gene TRBJ1-5, with D unresolved. The V gene lost 8 bases and the J gene lost 0 bases, with 11 bases spanning the gap. CDR3 length: 14 residues. CDR1 MNHNS and CDR2 SASEGT come from the germline V gene. Here the CDR3 DNA reads TGTGCCAGCGAAAGGTCCTATAGCAATCAGCCCCAGCATTTT. This encodes CASERSYSNQPQHF.

The V call is TRBV2, the J call TRBJ2-1; 7 positions agree with TRBD1. Germline V gene lookup returns CDR1 SNHLY and CDR2 FYNNEI. V shed 3 bases, J shed 6 bases, and the junction held 11 bases outside the gene matches. The CDR3 contains 16 residues. CDR3 DNA sequence: TGTGCCAGCAGTGACCCGACAGGGTTGGTGCCCAATGAGCAGTTCTTC. It is translated as CASSDPTGLVPNEQFF.

The V gene is TRBV7-9, the J gene TRBJ1-2; tentative D call: TRBD1 (6 bases). Germline lookup yields CDR1 SEHNR and CDR2 FQNEAQ (reference sequence). The CDR3 is 16 amino acids. V gave up 5 bases and J gave up 2 bases, with 18 bases separating them. The CDR3 DNA sequence: TGTGCCAGCAGCCCAATCTGGGACAACTTCAACTATGGCTACACCTTC. It codes for CASSPIWDNFNYGYTF. Using reference TRBV7-9 and TRBJ1-2 for the parts outside the CDR3, the full variable domain is DTGVSQNPRHKITKRGQNVTFRCDPISEHNRLYWYRQTLGQGPEFLTYFQNEAQLEKSRLLSDRFSAERPKGSFSTLEIQRTEQGDSAMYLCASSPIWDNFNYGYTFGSGTRLTVV.

CDR3 in DNA: TGCGCCAGCAGCCCGCGGACAGGGGATGGCTACACCTTC. The encoded protein is CASSPRTGDGYTF. V usage is TRBV10-1 and J usage is TRBJ1-2, with TRBD1 matching 9 bases. The CDR3 extends over 13 amino acids. J was trimmed by 6 bases and V by 6 bases; bases with no gene match: 5. Germline CDR1 is WNHNN and CDR2 is SYGVQD (reference sequence).

V is TRBV5-6 and J is TRBJ2-1; 8 bases are shared with TRBD1. Germline V lookup: CDR1 SGHDT, CDR2 YYEEEE. This CDR3 region has 15 residues. Trimming removed 2 bases from V and 8 bases from J; junction bases left unmatched: 9. CDR3 sequence (DNA): TGTGCCAGCAGCTTTTTCGGGACAGGCCCGGATGAGCAGTTCTTC. Amino acid sequence: CASSFFGTGPDEQFF.

Here the CDR3 reads CASSYSGDTQYF. The CDR3 DNA follows: TGTGCCAGCAGTTACTCTGGAGATACGCAGTATTTT. The chain uses TRBV6-5 and TRBJ2-3; D gene uncertain. The CDR3 length is 12 residues. V was cut by 0 bases and J by 5 bases, with 3 bases left in between. Per the germline V gene, CDR1 is MNHEY and CDR2 is SVGAGI.

J is TRBJ1-5 and V is TRBV6-5; D is unresolved. Trimming left V 4 bases short and J 0 bases short, with 13 bases between. Germline CDR1 is MNHEY and CDR2 is SVGAGI. The CDR3 loop spans 16 amino acids. As DNA, the CDR3 is TGTGCCAGCAGTTCCGCGTGGGAATTTAGCAATCAGCCCCAGCATTTT. Its protein product is CASSSAWEFSNQPQHF.

This chain connects TRBV19 to TRBJ1-5, with 9 bases fitting TRBD1. Germline values: CDR1 LNHDA, CDR2 SQIVND (reference sequence). The CDR3 has 16 residues. V lost 7 bases, J lost 0 bases, and 7 bases stayed unmatched. The CDR3 DNA reads TGTGCCAGTACCGACAGGGGGGGATATAGCAATCAGCCCCAGCATTTT. Protein product: CASTDRGGYSNQPQHF.

Concerning this clone: At one end the junction does not follow the germline gene, possibly because of a read error. J is TRBJ1-2 and V is TRBV29-1, with TRBD1 matching over 7 bases. This CDR3 has 14 residues. Germline assignment: CDR1 SQVTM and CDR2 ANQGSEA. Here the CDR3 DNA reads TGCAGCGTCGAAGGGGGCAGGATTCCCTATGGCTACACCTTC. The encoded protein is CSVEGGRIPYGYTF.

The chain is built from TRBV2 and TRBJ1-2; 8 bases map to TRBD1. This CDR3 contains 13 residues. V lost 9 bases to trimming and J lost 4 bases; unmatched junction nucleotides: 7. Germline loops: CDR1 SNHLY, CDR2 FYNNEI. DNA for the CDR3: TGTGCCAGTGGCGGACAGGGAGTCTATGGCTACACCTTC. It codes for CASGGQGVYGYTF.

The chain carries TRBV11-2 and TRBJ2-1; D might be TRBD1 (6 bases). The CDR3 is 17 residues long. The germline V and J ends were trimmed by 5 bases and 0 bases, with 17 bases remaining between them. The germline V gene has CDR1 SGHAT and CDR2 FQNNGV. CDR3 DNA: TGTGCCAGCAGCCAACCGGACAGCCTGAGCTCCTACAATGAGCAGTTCTTC. Protein: CASSQPDSLSSYNEQFF.

The rearrangement links TRBV5-4 to TRBJ2-6; D is possibly TRBD1 or TRBD2 (5 bases each). Trimming took off 4 bases at V and 0 bases at J, with 14 bases between the two ends. Germline loops: CDR1 SGHNT, CDR2 YYREEE (reference sequence). The CDR3 spans 17 residues. The CDR3 region has the DNA TGTGCCAGCAGCCCGTGGGACCTTCCCTCTGGGGCCAACGTCCTGACTTTC. It is translated as CASSPWDLPSGANVLTF.

The chain uses TRBV5-5 and TRBJ1-4; 8 nucleotides align to TRBD1. This CDR3 is built from 16 residues. Germline CDR1 is SGHKS and CDR2 is YYEKEE (reference sequence). V lost 0 bases and J lost 7; bases outside the gene matches: 8. CDR3 loop: CASSLAGGTGGEKLFF. In DNA, the CDR3 is TGTGCCAGCAGCTTGGCCGGGGGGACAGGTGGTGAAAAACTGTTTTTT. Combining the CDR3 with reference TRBV5-5 and TRBJ1-4 gives the whole variable domain DAGVTQSPTHLIKTRGQQVTLRCSPISGHKSVSWYQQVLGQGPQFIFQYYEKEERGRGNFPDRFSARQFPNYSSELNVNALLLGDSALYLCASSLAGGTGGEKLFFGSGTQLSVL.

The rearrangement links TRBV30 to TRBJ1-6; possible D gene TRBD1, 6 bases. This CDR3 comprises 14 residues. The ends were cut back, 1 base at V and 9 bases at J, with 13 bases in the middle. Germline values: CDR1 GTSNPN, CDR2 SVGIG (reference sequence). CDR3 nucleotides: TGTGCCTGGAGTGGGGGGCTTTTTACTTCACCCCTCCACTTT. Translation gives CAWSGGLFTSPLHF. The full variable domain, rest sourced from reference TRBV30 and TRBJ1-6, is SQTIHQWPATLVQPVGSPLSLECTVEGTSNPNLYWYRQAAGRGLQLLFYSVGIGQISSEVPQNLSASRPQDRQFILSSKKLLLSDSGFYLCAWSGGLFTSPLHFGNGTRLTVT.

The CDR3 DNA follows: TGTGCCAGCAGCAACCAGCCGGCCTACGAGCAGTACTTC. Translated: CASSNQPAYEQYF. The genes are TRBV5-6 and TRBJ2-7, with D unclear. Trimming took 4 bases from V and 2 from J, leaving 10 bases between them. The CDR3 extends over 13 amino acids. The germline V gene encodes CDR1 SGHDT and CDR2 YYEEEE. The variable domain in full, with the rest retrieved from reference TRBV5-6 and TRBJ2-7, is DAGVTQSPTHLIKTRGQQVTLRCSPKSGHDTVSWYQQALGQGPQFIFQYYEEEERQRGNFPDRFSGHQFPNYSSELNVNALLLGDSALYLCASSNQPAYEQYFGPGTRLTVT.

V and J are TRBV18 and TRBJ2-7; 9 bases agree with TRBD1. Germline V CDR1 and CDR2: KGHSH, LQKENI. After removal of 3 bases from V and 0 bases from J, the junction contained 6 bases not matched to a gene. The CDR3 is 16 amino acids. This chain's CDR3 is CASSPNPGQGSYEQYF. CDR3 DNA: TGTGCCAGCTCACCCAATCCGGGACAGGGCTCCTACGAGCAGTACTTC.

The V call is TRBV9, the J call TRBJ1-2; D is ambiguous. CDR1 SGDLS and CDR2 YYNGEE come from the germline V gene. Trimming took off 0 bases at V and 0 bases at J, with 12 bases between the two ends. The CDR3 covers 16 residues. The CDR3 region has the DNA TGTGCCAGCAGCGTAGTTCCCCAGTCCTCTAACTATGGCTACACCTTC. Its translation: CASSVVPQSSNYGYTF. Combining the CDR3 with reference TRBV9 and TRBJ1-2 gives the whole variable domain DSGVTQTPKHLITATGQRVTLRCSPRSGDLSVYWYQQSLDQGLQFLIQYYNGEERAKGNILERFSAQQFPDLHSELNLSSLELGDSALYFCASSVVPQSSNYGYTFGSGTRLTVV.